This T cell receptor beta chain was sequenced during a study of blood T cell repertoires in COVID-19. The ends were cut back, 1 base at V and 4 bases at J, with 7 bases in the middle. Germline assignment: CDR1 KGHSH and CDR2 LQKENI. The CDR3 contains 13 residues. Data came from immunoSEQ multiplex PCR; TCRdb stores just in-frame clones and leaves some out. The sample shows tens of thousands of clones, roughly 87% of them seen only once. The clonotype originates from an elderly man in a cohort sampled during active COVID-19. The V call is TRBV18, the J call TRBJ1-2; a weak D match, TRBD1 (5 bases). Material for sequencing was peripheral blood. The CDR3 sequence is CASSPQDTYGYTF. CDR3 in DNA: TGTGCCAGCTCACCACAGGACACCTATGGCTACACCTTC.